This T cell receptor (beta chain) was identified during a study of cytomegalovirus exposure and HLA in healthy donors. V gave up 0 bases and J gave up 3 bases; unmatched junction bases: 5. This CDR3 is 16 amino acids long. CDR1 is SGHRS and CDR2 is YFSETQ in the germline V gene. PCR primers comprised 60 Vbeta and 13 Jbeta primers. Sequenced by immunoSEQ multiplex PCR; TCRdb stores in-frame clones only, minus some. The sample has more than 100,000 clones, approximately 8.9% seen once. Study outcomes and limitations: DRB1 had the most TCR associations and HLA-C the fewest, a later analysis found, with rates varying by HLA locus.

This clone was picked up a small number of times. The antigen is unknown. The chain carries TRBV5-1 and TRBJ2-5; 10 bases match TRBD2. This sequence originates from a woman aged 40 to 50 in good health and CMV-seropositive. Material for sequencing was PBMCs. This CDR3 is CASSLGPSGGKETQYF. CDR3 DNA: TGCGCCAGCAGCTTGGGCCCTAGCGGGGGAAAAGAGACCCAGTACTTC.